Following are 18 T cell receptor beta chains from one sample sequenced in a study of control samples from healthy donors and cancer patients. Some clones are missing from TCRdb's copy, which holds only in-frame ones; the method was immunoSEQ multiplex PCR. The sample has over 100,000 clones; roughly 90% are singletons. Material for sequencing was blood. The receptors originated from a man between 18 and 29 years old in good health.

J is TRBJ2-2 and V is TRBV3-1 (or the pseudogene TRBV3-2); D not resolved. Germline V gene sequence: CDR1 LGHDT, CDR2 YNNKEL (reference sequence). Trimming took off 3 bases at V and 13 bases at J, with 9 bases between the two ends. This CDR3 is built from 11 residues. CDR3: CASSQFGGLFF. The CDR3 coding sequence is TGTGCCAGCAGCCAGTTCGGCGGGCTGTTTTTT.

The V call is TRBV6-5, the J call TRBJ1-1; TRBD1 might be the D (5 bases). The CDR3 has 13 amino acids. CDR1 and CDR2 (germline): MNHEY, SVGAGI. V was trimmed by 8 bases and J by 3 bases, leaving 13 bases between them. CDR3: CASYRGEDTEAFF. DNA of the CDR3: TGTGCCAGCTACCGGGGCGAGGACACTGAAGCTTTCTTT.

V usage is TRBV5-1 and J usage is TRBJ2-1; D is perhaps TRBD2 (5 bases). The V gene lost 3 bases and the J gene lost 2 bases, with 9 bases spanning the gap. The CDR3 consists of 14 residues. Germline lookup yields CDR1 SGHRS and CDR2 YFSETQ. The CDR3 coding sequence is TGCGCCAGCAGCTCCCGGACTGCCTACAATGAGCAGTTCTTC. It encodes CASSSRTAYNEQFF. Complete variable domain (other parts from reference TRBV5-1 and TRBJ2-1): KAGVTQTPRYLIKTRGQQVTLSCSPISGHRSVSWYQQTPGQGLQFLFEYFSETQRNKGNFPGRFSGRQFSNSRSEMNVSTLELGDSALYLCASSSRTAYNEQFFGPGTRLTVL.

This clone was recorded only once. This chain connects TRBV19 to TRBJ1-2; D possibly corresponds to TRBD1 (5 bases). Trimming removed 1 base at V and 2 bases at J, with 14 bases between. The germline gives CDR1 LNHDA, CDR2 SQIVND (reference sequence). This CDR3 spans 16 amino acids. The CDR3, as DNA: TGTGCCAGTAGTATAGCAGGGCCCCTTTTAAACTATGGCTACACCTTC. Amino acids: CASSIAGPLLNYGYTF.

Here the CDR3 DNA reads TGTGCCAGCAGCCAAGAGTATACTAGCGGGGGGTACACAGATACGCAGTATTTT. Translation gives CASSQEYTSGGYTDTQYF. This chain joins TRBV3-1 (or the pseudogene TRBV3-2) and TRBJ2-3; 12 nucleotides line up with TRBD2. V shed 0 bases, J shed 2 bases, and the junction held 6 bases outside the gene matches. Germline lookup yields CDR1 LGHDT and CDR2 YNNKEL (reference sequence). CDR3 length equals 18 residues.

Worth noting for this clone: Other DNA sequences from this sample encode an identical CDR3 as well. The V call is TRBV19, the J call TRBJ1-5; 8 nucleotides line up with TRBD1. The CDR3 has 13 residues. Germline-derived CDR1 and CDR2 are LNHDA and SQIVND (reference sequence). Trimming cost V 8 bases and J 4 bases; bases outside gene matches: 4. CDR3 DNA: TGTGCCAGTGGAGGGACAGGTAATCAGCCCCAGCATTTT. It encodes CASGGTGNQPQHF.

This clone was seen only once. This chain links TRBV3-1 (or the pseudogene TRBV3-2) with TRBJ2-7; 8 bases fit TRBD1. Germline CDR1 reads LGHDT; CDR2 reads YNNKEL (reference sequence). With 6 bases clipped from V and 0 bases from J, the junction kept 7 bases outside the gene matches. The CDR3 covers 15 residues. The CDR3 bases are TGTGCCAGCAGTCCTAACAGGGGGTTCTCCTACGAGCAGTACTTC. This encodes CASSPNRGFSYEQYF.

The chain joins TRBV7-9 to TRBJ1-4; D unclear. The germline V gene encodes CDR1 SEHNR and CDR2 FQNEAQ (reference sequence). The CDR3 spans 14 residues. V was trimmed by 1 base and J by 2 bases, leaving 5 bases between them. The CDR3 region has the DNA TGTGCCAGCAGCTTAGTGGGGACTAATGAAAAACTGTTTTTT. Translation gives CASSLVGTNEKLFF.

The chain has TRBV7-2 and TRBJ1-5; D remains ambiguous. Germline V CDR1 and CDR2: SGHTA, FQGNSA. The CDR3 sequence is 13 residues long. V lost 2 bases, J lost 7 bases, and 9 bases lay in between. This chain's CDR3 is CASSLWAEQPQHF. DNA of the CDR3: TGTGCCAGCAGCTTATGGGCAGAGCAGCCCCAGCATTTT.

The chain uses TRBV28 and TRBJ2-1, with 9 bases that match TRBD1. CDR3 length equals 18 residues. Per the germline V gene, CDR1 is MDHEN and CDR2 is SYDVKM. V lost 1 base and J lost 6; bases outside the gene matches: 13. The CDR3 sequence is CASSLSVSGTGQVNEQFF. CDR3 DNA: TGTGCCAGCAGTTTATCGGTTTCTGGGACAGGGCAGGTCAATGAGCAGTTCTTC.

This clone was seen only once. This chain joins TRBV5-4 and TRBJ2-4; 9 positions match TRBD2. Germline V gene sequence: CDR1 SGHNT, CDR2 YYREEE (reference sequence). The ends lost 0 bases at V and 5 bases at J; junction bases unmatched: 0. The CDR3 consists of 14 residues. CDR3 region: CASSLGLAENIQYF. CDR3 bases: TGTGCCAGCAGCTTGGGACTAGCGGAAAACATTCAGTACTTC.

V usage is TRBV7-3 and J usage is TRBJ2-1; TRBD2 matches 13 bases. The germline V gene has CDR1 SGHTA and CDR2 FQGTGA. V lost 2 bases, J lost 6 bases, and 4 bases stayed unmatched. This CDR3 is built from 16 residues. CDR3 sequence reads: CASSLVGTSGANEQFF. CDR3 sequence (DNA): TGTGCCAGCAGCTTAGTCGGGACTAGCGGGGCCAATGAGCAGTTCTTC. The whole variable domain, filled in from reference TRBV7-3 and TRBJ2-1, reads GAGVSQTPSNKVTEKGKYVELRCDPISGHTALYWYRQSLGQGPEFLIYFQGTGAADDSGLPNDRFFAVRPEGSVSTLKIQRTERGDSAVYLCASSLVGTSGANEQFFGPGTRLTVL.

The CDR3: CASRQGGQGGQPQHF. The CDR3 DNA follows: TGTGCCAGCAGACAGGGAGGGCAGGGTGGTCAGCCCCAGCATTTT. This chain connects TRBV6-5 to TRBJ1-5; TRBD1 might be the D (6 bases). Germline V gene data show CDR1 as MNHEY and CDR2 as SVGAGI. Trimming pared 6 bases from V and 6 bases from J, leaving 18 bases between. This CDR3 comprises 15 residues.

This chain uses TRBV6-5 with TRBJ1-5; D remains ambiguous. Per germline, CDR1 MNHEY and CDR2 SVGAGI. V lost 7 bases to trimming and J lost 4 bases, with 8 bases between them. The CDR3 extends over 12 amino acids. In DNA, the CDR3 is TGTGCCAGCAAGACGGGGAATCAGCCCCAGCATTTT. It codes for CASKTGNQPQHF.

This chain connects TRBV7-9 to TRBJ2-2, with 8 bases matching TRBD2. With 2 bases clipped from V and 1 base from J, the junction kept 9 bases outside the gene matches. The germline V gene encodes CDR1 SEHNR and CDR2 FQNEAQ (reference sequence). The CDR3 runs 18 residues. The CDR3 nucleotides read TGTGCCAGCAGCTTAAGGAAGGGTCTAGCGGGGAACACCGGGGAGCTGTTTTTT. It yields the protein CASSLRKGLAGNTGELFF.

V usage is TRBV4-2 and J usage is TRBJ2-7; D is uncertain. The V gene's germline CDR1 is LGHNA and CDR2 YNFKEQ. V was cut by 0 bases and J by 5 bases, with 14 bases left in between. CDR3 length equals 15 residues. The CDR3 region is CASSQDSTGGNEQYF. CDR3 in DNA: TGTGCCAGCAGCCAAGATTCGACGGGTGGCAACGAGCAGTACTTC.

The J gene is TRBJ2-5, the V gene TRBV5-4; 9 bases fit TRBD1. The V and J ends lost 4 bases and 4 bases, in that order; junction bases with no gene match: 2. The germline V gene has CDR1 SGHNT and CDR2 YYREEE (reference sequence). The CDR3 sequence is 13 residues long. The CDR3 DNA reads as TGTGCCAGCAGCCGGACAGGGGTAGAGACCCAGTACTTC. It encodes CASSRTGVETQYF.

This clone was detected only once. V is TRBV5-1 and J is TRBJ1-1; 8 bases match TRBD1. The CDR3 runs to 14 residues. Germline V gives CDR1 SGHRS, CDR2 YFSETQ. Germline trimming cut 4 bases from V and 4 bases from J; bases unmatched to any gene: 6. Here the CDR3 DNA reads TGCGCCAGCAGCATGACAGGGGCAGGCACTGAAGCTTTCTTT. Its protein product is CASSMTGAGTEAFF.